The subject of this entry is one T cell receptor beta chain. What it binds is unknown. The treatment denotes: approximately nine-day PBMC culture with coronavirus spike peptide pools or control peptides (ViraFEST assay). With peptide pools, ViraFEST first expanded antigen-specific T cells and afterwards sequenced their TCRs. The culture of 2 million to 2.5 million PBMCs per well included roughly 10 IU/ml IL-2 and roughly 10 ug/ml peptide pools. The data stem from a study of vaccination and CD4 T cells after COVID-19. For the study at large: The interval from dose two to post-vaccine sampling had a median of about 72 days, and it ranged from 14 to 241.

Germline CDR1 MNHEY, CDR2 SVGEGT. The V end was cut by 6 bases, the J end by 1 base, with 16 bases between. The CDR3 extends over 15 amino acids. Sequenced with the Oncomine TCR Beta short-read assay was DNA taken from cultured CD4+ T cells. It was from cultured CD4+ T cells that genomic DNA was extracted. TCRdb ran MiXCR on the PCR reads and lists one entry per CDR3 protein. Seen here are roughly 19,000 distinct CDR3 sequences, less than 65% observed once, and the top ten hold 7.5% to 9.5%. Specimen: CD4+ T cells from blood, cultured in vitro. This sequence joins TRBV6-2 or TRBV6-3 and TRBJ2-7; D gene ambiguous. The clonotype originates from a human donor who had recovered from COVID-19. CDR3 sequence: CASRASVSLSYEQYF. The CDR3 DNA follows: TGTGCCAGCAGGGCGAGCGTAAGCTTATCCTACGAGCAGTACTTC.